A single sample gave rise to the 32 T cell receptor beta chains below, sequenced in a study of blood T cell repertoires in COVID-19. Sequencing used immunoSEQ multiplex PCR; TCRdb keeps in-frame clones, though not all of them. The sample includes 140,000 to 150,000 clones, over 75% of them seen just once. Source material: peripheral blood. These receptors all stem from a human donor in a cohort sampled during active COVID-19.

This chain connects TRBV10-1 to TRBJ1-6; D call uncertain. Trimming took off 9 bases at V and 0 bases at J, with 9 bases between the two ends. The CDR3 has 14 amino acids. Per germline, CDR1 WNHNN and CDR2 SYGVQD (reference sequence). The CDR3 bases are TGCGCCAGACAAAAGTGCTCCTATAATTCACCCCTCCACTTT. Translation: CARQKCSYNSPLHF.

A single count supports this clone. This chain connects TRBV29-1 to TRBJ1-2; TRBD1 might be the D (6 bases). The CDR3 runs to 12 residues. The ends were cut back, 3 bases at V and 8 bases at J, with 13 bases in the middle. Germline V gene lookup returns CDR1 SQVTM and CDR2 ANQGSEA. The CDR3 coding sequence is TGCAGCGTTGATAGACAGGTCGGGGGCTACACCTTC. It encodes CSVDRQVGGYTF. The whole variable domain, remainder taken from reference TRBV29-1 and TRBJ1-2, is SAVISQKPSRDICQRGTSLTIQCQVDSQVTMMFWYRQQPGQSLTLIATANQGSEATYESGFVIDKFPISRPNLTFSTLTVSNMSPEDSSIYLCSVDRQVGGYTFGSGTRLTVV.

For the CDR3, the DNA is TGTGCCAGCAGCTTAGGACTTACGTCCCCAACCGGGGAGCTGTTTTTT. This encodes CASSLGLTSPTGELFF. The chain uses TRBV7-2 and TRBJ2-2, with unresolved D. The germline gives CDR1 SGHTA, CDR2 FQGNSA. V was pared by 1 base and J by 5 bases, with 14 bases between. This CDR3 has 16 residues.

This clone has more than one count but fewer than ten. The CDR3 reads CASSGRGGVVQPQHF. CDR3 DNA sequence: TGTGCCAGTAGTGGCCGGGGAGGGGTCGTTCAGCCCCAGCATTTT. V usage is TRBV19 and J usage is TRBJ1-5, with D possibly matching TRBD1 (5 bases). V dropped 5 bases and J dropped 6 bases, with 17 bases sitting between them. Germline V gene data show CDR1 as LNHDA and CDR2 as SQIVND (reference sequence). The length of the CDR3 is 15 residues.

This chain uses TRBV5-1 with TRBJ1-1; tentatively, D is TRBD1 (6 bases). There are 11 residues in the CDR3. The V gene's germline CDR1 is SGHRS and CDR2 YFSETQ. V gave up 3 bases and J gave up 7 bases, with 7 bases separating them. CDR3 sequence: CASSSGDEAFF. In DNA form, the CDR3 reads TGCGCCAGCAGCTCAGGGGATGAAGCTTTCTTT. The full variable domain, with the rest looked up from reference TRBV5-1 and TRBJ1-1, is KAGVTQTPRYLIKTRGQQVTLSCSPISGHRSVSWYQQTPGQGLQFLFEYFSETQRNKGNFPGRFSGRQFSNSRSEMNVSTLELGDSALYLCASSSGDEAFFGQGTRLTVV.

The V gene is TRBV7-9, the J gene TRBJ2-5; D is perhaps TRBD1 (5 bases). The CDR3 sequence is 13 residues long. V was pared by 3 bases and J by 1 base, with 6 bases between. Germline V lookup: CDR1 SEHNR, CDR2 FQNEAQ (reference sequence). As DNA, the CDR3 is TGTGCCAGCAGCTTCGACAGCCAAGAGACCCAGTACTTC. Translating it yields CASSFDSQETQYF.

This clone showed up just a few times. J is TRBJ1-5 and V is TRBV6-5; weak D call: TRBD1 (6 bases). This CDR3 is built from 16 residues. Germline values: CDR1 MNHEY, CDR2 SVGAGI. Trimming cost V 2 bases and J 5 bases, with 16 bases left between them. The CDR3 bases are TGTGCCAGCAGTTACCCGGCGGACAGCGCCGATCAGCCCCAGCATTTT. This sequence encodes CASSYPADSADQPQHF.

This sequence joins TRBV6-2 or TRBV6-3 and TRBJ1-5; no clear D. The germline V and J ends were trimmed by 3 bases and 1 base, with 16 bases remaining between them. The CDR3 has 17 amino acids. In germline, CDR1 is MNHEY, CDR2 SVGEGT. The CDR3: CASSYTAGQMSNQPQHF. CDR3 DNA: TGTGCCAGCAGTTATACGGCAGGCCAGATGAGCAATCAGCCCCAGCATTTT.

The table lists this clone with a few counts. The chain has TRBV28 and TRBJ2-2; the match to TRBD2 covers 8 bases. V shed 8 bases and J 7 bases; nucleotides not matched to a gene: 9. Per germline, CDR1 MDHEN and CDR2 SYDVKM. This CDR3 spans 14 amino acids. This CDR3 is CASLKAGAVGELFF. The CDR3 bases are TGTGCCAGCCTGAAAGCGGGAGCGGTCGGGGAGCTGTTTTTT.

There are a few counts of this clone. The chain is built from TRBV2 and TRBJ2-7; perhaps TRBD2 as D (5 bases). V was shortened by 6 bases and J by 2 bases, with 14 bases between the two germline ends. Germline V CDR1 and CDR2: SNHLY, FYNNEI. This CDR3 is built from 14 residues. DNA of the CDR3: TGTGCCAGCAGGGGCCTTGAGACTACCTACGAGCAGTACTTC. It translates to CASRGLETTYEQYF. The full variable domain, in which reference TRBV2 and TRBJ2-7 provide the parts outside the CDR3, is EPEVTQTPSHQVTQMGQEVILRCVPISNHLYFYWYRQILGQKVEFLVSFYNNEISEKSEIFDDQFSVERPDGSNFTLKIRSTKLEDSAMYFCASRGLETTYEQYFGPGTRLTVT.

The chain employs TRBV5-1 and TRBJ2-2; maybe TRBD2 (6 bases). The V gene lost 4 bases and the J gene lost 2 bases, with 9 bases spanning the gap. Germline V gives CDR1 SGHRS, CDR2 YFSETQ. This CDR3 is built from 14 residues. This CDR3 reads CASSPGTNTGELFF. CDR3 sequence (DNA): TGCGCCAGCAGCCCCGGGACTAACACCGGGGAGCTGTTTTTT.

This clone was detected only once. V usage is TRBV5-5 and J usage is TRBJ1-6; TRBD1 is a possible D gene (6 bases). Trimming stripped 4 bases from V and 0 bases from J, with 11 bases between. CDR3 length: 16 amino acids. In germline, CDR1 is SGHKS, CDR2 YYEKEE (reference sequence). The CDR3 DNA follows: TGTGCCAGCAGCCGAGGGGGGGACTCCTATAATTCACCCCTCCACTTT. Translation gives CASSRGGDSYNSPLHF.

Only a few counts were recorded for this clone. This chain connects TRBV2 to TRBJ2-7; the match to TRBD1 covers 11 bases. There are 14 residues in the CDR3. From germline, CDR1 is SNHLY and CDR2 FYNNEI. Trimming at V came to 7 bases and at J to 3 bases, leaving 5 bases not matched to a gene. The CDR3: CASNSGTGGYEQYF. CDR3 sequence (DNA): TGTGCCAGCAATTCCGGGACAGGGGGCTACGAGCAGTACTTC.

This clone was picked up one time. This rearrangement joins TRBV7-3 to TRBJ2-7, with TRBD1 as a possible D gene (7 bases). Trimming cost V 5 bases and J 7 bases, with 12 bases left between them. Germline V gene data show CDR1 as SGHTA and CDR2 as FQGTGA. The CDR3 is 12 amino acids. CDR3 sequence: CASSHSGGEQYF. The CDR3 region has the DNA TGTGCCAGCAGCCACTCAGGGGGGGAGCAGTACTTC.

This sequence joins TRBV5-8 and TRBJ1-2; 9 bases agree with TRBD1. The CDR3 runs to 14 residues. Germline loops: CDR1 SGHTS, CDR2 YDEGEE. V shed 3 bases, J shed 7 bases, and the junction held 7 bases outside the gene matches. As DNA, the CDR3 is TGTGCCAGCAGCTACGCCGGGACAGGGTTTGGCTACACCTTC. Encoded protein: CASSYAGTGFGYTF.

CDR3 DNA: TGTGCCAGTAGTCGGCCTATGGGGGGGACCGGGGAGCTGTTTTTT. Translation: CASSRPMGGTGELFF. The rearrangement joins TRBV19 to TRBJ2-2; 7 positions match TRBD2. V was clipped by 5 bases and J by 5 bases; unmatched bases: 8. Germline loops: CDR1 LNHDA, CDR2 SQIVND (reference sequence). This CDR3 is 15 amino acids long. Full variable domain (missing parts from reference TRBV19 and TRBJ2-2): DGGITQSPKYLFRKEGQNVTLSCEQNLNHDAMYWYRQDPGQGLRLIYYSQIVNDFQKGDIAEGYSVSREKKESFPLTVTSAQKNPTAFYLCASSRPMGGTGELFFGEGSRLTVL.

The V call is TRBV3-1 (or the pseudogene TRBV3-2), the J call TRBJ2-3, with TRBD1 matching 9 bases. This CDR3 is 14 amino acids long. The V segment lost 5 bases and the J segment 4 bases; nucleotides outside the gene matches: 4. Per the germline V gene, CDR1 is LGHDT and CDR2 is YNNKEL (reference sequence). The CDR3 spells CASSFRQGADTQYF. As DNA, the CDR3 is TGTGCCAGCAGCTTTCGACAGGGGGCAGATACGCAGTATTTT.

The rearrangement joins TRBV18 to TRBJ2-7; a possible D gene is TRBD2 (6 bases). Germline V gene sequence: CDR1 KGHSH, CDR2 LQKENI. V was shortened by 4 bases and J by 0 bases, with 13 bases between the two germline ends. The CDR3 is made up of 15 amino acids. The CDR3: CASSQPGLSSYEQYF. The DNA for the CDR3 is TGTGCCAGCTCACAGCCGGGACTTAGCTCCTACGAGCAGTACTTC.

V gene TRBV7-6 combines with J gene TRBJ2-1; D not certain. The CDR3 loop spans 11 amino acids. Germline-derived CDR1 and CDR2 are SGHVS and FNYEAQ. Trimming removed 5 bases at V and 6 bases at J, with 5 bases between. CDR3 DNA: TGTGCCAGCAGCCGTTTCAATGAGCAGTTCTTC. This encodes CASSRFNEQFF.

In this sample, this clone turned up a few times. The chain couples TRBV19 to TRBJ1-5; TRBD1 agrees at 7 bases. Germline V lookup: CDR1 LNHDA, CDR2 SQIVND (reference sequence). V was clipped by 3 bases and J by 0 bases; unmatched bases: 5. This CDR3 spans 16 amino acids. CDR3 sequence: CASSIPGQISNQPQHF. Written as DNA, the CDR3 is TGTGCCAGTAGTATTCCGGGACAGATTAGCAATCAGCCCCAGCATTTT. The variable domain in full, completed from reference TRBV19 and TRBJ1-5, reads DGGITQSPKYLFRKEGQNVTLSCEQNLNHDAMYWYRQDPGQGLRLIYYSQIVNDFQKGDIAEGYSVSREKKESFPLTVTSAQKNPTAFYLCASSIPGQISNQPQHFGDGTRLSIL.

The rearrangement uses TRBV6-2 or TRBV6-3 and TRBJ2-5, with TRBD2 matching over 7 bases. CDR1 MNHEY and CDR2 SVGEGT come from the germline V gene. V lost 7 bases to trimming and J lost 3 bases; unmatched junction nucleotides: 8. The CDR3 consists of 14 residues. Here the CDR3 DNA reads TGTGCCAGCACCCCACGGGGAGGGAAAGAGACCCAGTACTTC. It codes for CASTPRGGKETQYF.

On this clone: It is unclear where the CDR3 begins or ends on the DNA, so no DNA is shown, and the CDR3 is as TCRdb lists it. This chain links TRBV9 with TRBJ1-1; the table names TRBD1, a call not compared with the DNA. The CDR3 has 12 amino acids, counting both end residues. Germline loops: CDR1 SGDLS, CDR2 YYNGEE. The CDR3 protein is CASSVGAGSTFF.

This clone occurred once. For the CDR3, the DNA is TGTGCCAGCAGCTATTCCGGGGGGGCGTTTCGGGAGACCCAGTACTTC. This encodes CASSYSGGAFRETQYF. The chain employs TRBV5-6 and TRBJ2-5, with 8 bases fitting TRBD2. This CDR3 is 16 amino acids long. Trimming removed 3 bases from V and 5 bases from J; junction bases left unmatched: 12. Germline V lookup: CDR1 SGHDT, CDR2 YYEEEE.

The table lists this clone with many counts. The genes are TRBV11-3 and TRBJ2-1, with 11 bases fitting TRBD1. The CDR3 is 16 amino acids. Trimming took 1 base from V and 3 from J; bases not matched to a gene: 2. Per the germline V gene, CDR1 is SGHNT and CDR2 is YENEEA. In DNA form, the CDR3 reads TGTGCCAGCAGCTTAGGGGGGACAGGGGGCTACAATGAGCAGTTCTTC. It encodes CASSLGGTGGYNEQFF.

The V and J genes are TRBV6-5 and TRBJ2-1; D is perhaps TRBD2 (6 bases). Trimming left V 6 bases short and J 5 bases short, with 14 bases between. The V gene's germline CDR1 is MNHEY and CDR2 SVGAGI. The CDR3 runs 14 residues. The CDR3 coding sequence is TGTGCCAGCAGGCGGGACTGGAAAAACAATGAGCAGTTCTTC. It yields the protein CASRRDWKNNEQFF.

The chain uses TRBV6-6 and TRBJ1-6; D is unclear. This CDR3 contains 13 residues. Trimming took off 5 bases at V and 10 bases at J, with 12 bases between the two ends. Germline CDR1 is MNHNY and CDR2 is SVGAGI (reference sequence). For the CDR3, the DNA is TGTGCCAGCAGTCCTGTCGAGGGCTCACCCCTCCACTTT. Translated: CASSPVEGSPLHF.

The CDR3: CASSPPRELAQTYEQYV. The CDR3 nucleotides read TGTGCCAGCTCCCCTCCCCGCGAGCTAGCGCAAACCTACGAGCAGTACGTC. The chain links TRBV18 to TRBJ2-7; D may be TRBD2 (6 bases). V was shortened by 6 bases and J by 2 bases, with 23 bases between the two germline ends. The CDR3 covers 17 residues. Looked up from germline, CDR1 is KGHSH and CDR2 is LQKENI.

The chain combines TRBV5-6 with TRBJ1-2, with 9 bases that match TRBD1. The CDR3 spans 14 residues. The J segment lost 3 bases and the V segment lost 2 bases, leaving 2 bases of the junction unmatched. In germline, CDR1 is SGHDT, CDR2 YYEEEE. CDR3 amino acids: CASSLRDRDYGYTF. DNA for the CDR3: TGTGCCAGCAGCTTACGGGACAGGGACTATGGCTACACCTTC.

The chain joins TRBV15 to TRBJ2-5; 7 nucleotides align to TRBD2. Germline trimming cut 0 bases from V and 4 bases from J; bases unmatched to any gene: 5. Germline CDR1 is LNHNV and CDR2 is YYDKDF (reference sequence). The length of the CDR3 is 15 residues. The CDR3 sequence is CATSRDWGGLETQYF. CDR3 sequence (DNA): TGTGCCACCAGCAGAGATTGGGGGGGTTTAGAGACCCAGTACTTC.

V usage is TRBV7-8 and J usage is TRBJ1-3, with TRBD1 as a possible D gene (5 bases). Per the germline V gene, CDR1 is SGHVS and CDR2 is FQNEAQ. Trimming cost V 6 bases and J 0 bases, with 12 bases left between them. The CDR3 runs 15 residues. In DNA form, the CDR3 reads TGTGCCAGCAGTAATAGACAGAGCTCTGGAAACACCATATATTTT. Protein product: CASSNRQSSGNTIYF. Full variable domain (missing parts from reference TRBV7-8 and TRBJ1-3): GAGVSQSPRYKVAKRGQDVALRCDPISGHVSLFWYQQALGQGPEFLTYFQNEAQLDKSGLPSDRFFAERPEGSVSTLKIQRTQQEDSAVYLCASSNRQSSGNTIYFGEGSWLTVV.

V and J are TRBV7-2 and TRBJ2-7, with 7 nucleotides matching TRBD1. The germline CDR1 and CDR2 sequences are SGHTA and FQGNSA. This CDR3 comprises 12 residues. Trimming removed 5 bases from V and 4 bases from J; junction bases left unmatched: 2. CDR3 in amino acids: CASSLQGYEQYV. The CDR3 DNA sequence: TGTGCCAGCAGCCTACAGGGGTACGAGCAGTACGTC.

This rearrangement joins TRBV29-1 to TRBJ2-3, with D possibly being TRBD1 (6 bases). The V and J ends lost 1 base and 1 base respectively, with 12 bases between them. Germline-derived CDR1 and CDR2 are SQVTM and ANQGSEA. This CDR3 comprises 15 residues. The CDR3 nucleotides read TGCAGCGTTGAAGGGGGGCTCTTCGGCACAGATACGCAGTATTTT. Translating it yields CSVEGGLFGTDTQYF.